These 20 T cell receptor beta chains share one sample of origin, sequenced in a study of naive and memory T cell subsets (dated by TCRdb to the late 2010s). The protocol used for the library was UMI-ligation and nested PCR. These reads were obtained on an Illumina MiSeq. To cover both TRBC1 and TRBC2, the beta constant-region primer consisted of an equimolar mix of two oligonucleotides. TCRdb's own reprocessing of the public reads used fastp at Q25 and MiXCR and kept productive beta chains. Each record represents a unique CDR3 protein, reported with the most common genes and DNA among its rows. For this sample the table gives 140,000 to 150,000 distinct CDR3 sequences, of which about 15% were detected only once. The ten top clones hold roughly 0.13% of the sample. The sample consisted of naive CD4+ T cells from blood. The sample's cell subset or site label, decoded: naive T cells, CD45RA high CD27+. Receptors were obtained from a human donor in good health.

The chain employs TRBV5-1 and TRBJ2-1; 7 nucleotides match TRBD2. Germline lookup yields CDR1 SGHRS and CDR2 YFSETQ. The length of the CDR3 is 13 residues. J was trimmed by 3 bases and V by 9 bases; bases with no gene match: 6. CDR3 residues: CATGLGDYNEQFF. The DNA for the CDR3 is TGCGCCACCGGACTAGGGGACTACAATGAGCAGTTCTTC.

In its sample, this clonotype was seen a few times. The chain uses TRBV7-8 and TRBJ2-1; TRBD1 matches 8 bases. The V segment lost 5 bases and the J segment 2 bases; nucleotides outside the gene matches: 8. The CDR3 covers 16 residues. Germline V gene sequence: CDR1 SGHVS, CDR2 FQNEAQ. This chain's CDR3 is CASSPSPTGAYNEQFF. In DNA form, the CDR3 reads TGTGCCAGCAGCCCCTCCCCGACAGGGGCCTACAATGAGCAGTTCTTC. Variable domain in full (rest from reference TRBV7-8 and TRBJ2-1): GAGVSQSPRYKVAKRGQDVALRCDPISGHVSLFWYQQALGQGPEFLTYFQNEAQLDKSGLPSDRFFAERPEGSVSTLKIQRTQQEDSAVYLCASSPSPTGAYNEQFFGPGTRLTVL.

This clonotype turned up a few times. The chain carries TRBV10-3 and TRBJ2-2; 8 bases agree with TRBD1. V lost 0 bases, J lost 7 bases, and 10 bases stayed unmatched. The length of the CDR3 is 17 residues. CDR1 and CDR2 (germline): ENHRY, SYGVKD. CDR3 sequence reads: CAISESGFQGAGGELFF. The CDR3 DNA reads TGTGCCATCAGTGAGTCGGGATTCCAGGGGGCCGGCGGGGAGCTGTTTTTT.

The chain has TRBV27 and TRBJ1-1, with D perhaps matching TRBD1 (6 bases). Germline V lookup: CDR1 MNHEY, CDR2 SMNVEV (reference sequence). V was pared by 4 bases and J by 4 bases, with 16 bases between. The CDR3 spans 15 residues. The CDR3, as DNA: TGTGCCAGCAGTTACACAGGGTCGTTTGGCACTGAAGCTTTCTTT. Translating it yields CASSYTGSFGTEAFF.

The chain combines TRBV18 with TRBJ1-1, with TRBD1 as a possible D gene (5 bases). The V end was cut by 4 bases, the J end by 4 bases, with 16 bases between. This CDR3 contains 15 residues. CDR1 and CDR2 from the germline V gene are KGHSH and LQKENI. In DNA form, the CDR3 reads TGTGCCAGCTCACAACTGCCTGGGACCGGCACTGAAGCTTTCTTT. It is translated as CASSQLPGTGTEAFF.

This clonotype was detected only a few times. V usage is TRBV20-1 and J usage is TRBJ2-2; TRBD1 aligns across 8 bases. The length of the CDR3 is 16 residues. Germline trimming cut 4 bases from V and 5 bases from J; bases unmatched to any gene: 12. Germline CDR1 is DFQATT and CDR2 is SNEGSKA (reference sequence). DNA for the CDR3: TGCAGTGCTACCCAACCCACCGGGACAGGAACCGGGGAGCTGTTTTTT. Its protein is CSATQPTGTGTGELFF.

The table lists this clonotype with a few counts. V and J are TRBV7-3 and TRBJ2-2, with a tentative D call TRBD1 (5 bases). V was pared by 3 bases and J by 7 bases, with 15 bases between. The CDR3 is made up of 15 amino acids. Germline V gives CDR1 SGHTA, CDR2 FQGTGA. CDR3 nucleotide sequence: TGTGCCAGCAGCTTCGCTTCAGGGCAAGGCGGGGAGCTGTTTTTT. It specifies CASSFASGQGGELFF. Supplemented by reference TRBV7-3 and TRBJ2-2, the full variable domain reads GAGVSQTPSNKVTEKGKYVELRCDPISGHTALYWYRQSLGQGPEFLIYFQGTGAADDSGLPNDRFFAVRPEGSVSTLKIQRTERGDSAVYLCASSFASGQGGELFFGEGSRLTVL.

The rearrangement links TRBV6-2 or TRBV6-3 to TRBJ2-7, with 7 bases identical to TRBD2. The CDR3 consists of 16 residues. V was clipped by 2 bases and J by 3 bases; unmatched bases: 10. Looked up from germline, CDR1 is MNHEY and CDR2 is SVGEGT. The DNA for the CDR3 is TGTGCCAGCAGTTACGGGTTTCGTTCTAGCGGCTACGAGCAGTACTTC. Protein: CASSYGFRSSGYEQYF.

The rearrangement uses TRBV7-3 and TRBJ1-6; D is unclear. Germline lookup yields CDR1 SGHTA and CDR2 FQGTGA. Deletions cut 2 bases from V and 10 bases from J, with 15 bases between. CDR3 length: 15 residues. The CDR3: CASSLSAEGGSPLHF. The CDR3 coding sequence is TGTGCCAGCAGCTTATCCGCAGAGGGTGGATCACCCCTCCACTTT.

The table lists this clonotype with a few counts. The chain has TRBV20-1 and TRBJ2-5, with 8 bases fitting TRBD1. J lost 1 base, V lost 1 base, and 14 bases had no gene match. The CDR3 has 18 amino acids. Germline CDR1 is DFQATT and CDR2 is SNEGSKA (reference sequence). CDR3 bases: TGCAGTGCTAGAGCTGGGCAGGGGGCGCGGGTACGCCAAGAGACCCAGTACTTC. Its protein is CSARAGQGARVRQETQYF.

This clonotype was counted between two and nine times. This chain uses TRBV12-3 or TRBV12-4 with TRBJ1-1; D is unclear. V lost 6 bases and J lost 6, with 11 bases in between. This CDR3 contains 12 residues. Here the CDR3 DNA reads TGTGCCAGCAGCAGGACCGCATCTGAAGCTTTCTTT. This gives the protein CASSRTASEAFF.

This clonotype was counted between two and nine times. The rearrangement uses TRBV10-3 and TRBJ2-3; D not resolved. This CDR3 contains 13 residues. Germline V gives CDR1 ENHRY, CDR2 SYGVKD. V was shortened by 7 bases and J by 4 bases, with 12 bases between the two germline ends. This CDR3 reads CAITSEFSDTQYF. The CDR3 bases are TGTGCCATCACGTCGGAGTTCTCAGATACGCAGTATTTT.

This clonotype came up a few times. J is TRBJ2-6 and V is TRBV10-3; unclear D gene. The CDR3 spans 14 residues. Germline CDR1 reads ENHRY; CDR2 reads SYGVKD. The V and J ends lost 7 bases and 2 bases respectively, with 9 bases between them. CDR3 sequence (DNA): TGTGCCATCAAGGCCGGTACTGGGGCCAACGTCCTGACTTTC. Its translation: CAIKAGTGANVLTF.

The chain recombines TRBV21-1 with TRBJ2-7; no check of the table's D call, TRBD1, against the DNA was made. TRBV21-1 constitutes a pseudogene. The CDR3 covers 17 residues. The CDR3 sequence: CASSIRRRDRYSYEQYF. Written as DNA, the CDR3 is TGTGCCAGCAGCATTCGCCGTAGGGACCGATACTCCTACGAGCAGTACTTC.

CDR3 sequence: CASSPGGERRIEQYF. The CDR3 nucleotides are TGTGCCAGCAGCCCAGGGGGGGAAAGGAGGATCGAGCAGTACTTC. V and J are TRBV9 and TRBJ2-7; the D gene could be TRBD1 or TRBD2 (7 bases each). This CDR3 contains 15 residues. Trimming pared 4 bases from V and 6 bases from J, leaving 20 bases between. Germline CDR1 reads SGDLS; CDR2 reads YYNGEE.

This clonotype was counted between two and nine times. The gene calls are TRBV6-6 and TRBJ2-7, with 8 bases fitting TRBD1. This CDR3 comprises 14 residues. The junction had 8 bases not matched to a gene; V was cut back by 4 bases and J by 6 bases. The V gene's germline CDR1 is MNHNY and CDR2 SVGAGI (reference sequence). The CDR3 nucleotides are TGTGCCAGCAGTTTTCGGACAGGGTCCCTCGAGCAGTACTTC. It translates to CASSFRTGSLEQYF.

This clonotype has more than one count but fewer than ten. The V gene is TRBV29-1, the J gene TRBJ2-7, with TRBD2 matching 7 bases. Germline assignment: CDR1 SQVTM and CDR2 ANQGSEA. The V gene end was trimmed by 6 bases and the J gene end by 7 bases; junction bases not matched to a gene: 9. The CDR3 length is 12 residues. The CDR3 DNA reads TGCAGCGTAGATCGGACTAGTGGGGAGCAGTACTTC. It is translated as CSVDRTSGEQYF.

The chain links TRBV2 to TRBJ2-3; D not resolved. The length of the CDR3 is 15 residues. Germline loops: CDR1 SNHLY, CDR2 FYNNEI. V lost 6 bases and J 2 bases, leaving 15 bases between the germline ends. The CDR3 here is CASSTRLVLTDTQYF. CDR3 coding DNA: TGTGCCAGCAGCACCAGACTCGTACTCACAGATACGCAGTATTTT.

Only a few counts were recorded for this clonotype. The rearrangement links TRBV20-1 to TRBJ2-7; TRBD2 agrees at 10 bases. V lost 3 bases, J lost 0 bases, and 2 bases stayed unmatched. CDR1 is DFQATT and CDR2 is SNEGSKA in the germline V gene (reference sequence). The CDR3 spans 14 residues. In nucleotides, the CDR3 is TGCAGTGCTAGGGCTAGCGGGAGCTCCTACGAGCAGTACTTC. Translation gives CSARASGSSYEQYF.

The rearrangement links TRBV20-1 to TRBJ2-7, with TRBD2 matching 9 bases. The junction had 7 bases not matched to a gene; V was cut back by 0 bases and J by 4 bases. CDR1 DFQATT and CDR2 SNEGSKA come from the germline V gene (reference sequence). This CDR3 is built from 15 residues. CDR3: CSARDYSGSGYEQYF. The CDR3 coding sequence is TGCAGTGCTAGAGATTATAGCGGGAGTGGGTACGAGCAGTACTTC.